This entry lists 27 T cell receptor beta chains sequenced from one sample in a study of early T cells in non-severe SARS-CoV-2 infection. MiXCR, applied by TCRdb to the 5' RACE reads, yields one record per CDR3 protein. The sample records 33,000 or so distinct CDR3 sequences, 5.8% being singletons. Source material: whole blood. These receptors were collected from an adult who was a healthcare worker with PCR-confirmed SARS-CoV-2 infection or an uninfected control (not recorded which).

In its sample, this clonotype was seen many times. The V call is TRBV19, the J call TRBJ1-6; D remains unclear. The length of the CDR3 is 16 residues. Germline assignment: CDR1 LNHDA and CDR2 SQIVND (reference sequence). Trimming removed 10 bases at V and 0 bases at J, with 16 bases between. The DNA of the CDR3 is TGTGCCACTTCAAGACGGAGGAGCTCCTATAATTCACCCCTCCACTTT. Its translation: CATSRRRSSYNSPLHF.

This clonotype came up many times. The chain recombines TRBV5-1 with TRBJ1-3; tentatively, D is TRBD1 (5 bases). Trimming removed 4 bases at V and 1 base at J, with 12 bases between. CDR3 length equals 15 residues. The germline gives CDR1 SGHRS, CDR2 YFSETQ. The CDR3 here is CASSPAGFSGNTIYF. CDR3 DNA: TGCGCCAGCAGCCCGGCAGGGTTTTCTGGAAACACCATATATTTT.

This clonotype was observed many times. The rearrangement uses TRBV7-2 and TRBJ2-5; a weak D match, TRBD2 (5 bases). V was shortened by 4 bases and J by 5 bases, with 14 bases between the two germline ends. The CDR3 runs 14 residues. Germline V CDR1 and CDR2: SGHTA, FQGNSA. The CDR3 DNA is TGTGCCAGCAGCTGGGCGGGCATGAGGGAGACCCAGTACTTC. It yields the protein CASSWAGMRETQYF.

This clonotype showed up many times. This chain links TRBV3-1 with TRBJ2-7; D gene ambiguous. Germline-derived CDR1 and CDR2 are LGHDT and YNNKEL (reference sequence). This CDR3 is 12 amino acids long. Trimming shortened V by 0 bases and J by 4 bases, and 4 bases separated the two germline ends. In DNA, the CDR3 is TGTGCCAGCAGCCAAGAGCTGTACGAGCAGTACTTC. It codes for CASSQELYEQYF.

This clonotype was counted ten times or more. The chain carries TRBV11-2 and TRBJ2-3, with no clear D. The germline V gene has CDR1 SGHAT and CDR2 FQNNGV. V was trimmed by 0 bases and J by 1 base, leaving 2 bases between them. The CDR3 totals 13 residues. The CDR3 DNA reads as TGTGCCAGCAGCTTAGAACGCACAGATACGCAGTATTTT. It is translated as CASSLERTDTQYF.

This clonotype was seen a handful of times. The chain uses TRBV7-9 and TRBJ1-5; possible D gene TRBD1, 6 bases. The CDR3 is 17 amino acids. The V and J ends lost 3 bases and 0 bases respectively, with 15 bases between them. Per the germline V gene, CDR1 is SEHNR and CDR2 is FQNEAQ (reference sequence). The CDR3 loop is CASSLGPGQNSNQPQHF. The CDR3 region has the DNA TGTGCCAGCAGCTTGGGGCCGGGACAAAATAGCAATCAGCCCCAGCATTTT.

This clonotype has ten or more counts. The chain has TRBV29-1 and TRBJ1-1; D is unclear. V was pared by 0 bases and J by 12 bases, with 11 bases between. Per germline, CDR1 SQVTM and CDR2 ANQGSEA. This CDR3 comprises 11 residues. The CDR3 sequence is CSVEDLLSPFF. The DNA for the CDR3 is TGCAGCGTTGAAGATCTCCTCTCCCCTTTCTTT.

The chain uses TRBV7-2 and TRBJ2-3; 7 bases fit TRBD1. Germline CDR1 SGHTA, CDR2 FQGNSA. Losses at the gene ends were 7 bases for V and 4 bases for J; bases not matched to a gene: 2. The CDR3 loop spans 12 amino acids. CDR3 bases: TGTGCCAGCACTACAGGGGCAGATACGCAGTATTTT. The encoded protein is CASTTGADTQYF.

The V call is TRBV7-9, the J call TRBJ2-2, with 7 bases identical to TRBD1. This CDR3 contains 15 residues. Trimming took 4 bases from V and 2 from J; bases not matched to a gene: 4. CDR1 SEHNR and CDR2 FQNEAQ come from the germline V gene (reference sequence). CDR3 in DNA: TGTGCCAGCAGCTCTGGGACAGCCAACACCGGGGAGCTGTTTTTT. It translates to CASSSGTANTGELFF.

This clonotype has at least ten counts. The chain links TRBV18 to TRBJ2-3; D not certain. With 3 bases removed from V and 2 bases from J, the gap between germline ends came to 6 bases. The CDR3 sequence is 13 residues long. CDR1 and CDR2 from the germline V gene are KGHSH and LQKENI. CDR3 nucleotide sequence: TGTGCCAGCTCACCCCAACCCACAGATACGCAGTATTTT. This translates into CASSPQPTDTQYF.

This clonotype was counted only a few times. CDR3 nucleotide sequence: TGCGCCAGCAGCTTGGCCGAGAACACTGAAGCTTTCTTT. This translates into CASSLAENTEAFF. V gene TRBV5-1 combines with J gene TRBJ1-1, with D unresolved. This CDR3 has 13 residues. Germline V CDR1 and CDR2: SGHRS, YFSETQ. Trimming removed 0 bases at V and 1 base at J, with 4 bases between.

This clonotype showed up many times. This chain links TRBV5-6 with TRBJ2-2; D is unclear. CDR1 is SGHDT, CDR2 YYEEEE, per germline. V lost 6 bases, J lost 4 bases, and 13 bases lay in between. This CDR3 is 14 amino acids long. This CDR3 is CASTLGVPTGELFF. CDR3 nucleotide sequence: TGTGCCAGCACCCTAGGAGTCCCCACCGGGGAGCTGTTTTTT.

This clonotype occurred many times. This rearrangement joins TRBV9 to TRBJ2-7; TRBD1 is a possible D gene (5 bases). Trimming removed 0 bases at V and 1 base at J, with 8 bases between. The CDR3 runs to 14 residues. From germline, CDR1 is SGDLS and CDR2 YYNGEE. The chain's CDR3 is CASSVEQDSYEQYF. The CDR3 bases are TGTGCCAGCAGCGTAGAACAGGATTCCTACGAGCAGTACTTC.

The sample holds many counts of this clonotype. Here the CDR3 DNA reads TGTGCCAGCAGTTTAACGGGACAGGGTGAAGCTTTCTTT. It encodes CASSLTGQGEAFF. This chain uses TRBV12-3 or TRBV12-4 with TRBJ1-1, with 9 bases lining up with TRBD1. V lost 2 bases to trimming and J lost 7 bases; unmatched junction nucleotides: 2. The CDR3 is made up of 13 amino acids.

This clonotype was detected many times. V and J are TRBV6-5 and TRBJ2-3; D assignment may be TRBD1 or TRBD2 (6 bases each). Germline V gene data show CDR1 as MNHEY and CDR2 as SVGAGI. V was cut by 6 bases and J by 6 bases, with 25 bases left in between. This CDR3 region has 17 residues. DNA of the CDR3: TGTGCCAGCAGCGAGACGACGAACTGGGGGGCCGGGGATACGCAGTATTTT. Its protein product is CASSETTNWGAGDTQYF.

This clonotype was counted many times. CDR3 in amino acids: CASSLDTGYTF. The CDR3 nucleotides read TGTGCCAGCAGCTTGGATACGGGCTACACCTTC. This rearrangement joins TRBV7-9 to TRBJ1-2; D uncertain. The CDR3 loop spans 11 amino acids. Germline CDR1 SEHNR, CDR2 FQNEAQ (reference sequence). V was clipped by 3 bases and J by 8 bases, with 7 bases between them.

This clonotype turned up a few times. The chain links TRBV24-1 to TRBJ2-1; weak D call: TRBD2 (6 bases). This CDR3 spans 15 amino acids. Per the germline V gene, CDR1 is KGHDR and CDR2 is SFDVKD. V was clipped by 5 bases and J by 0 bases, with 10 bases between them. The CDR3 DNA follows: TGTGCCACCAGTGGTCGGGGACTCTCCTACAATGAGCAGTTCTTC. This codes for CATSGRGLSYNEQFF.

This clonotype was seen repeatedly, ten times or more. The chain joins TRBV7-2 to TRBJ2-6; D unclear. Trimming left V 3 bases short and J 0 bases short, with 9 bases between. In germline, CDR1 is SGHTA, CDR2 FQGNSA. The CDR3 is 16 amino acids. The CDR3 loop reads CASSLVGLSGANVLTF. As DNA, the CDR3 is TGTGCCAGCAGCTTGGTTGGCCTCTCTGGGGCCAACGTCCTGACTTTC.

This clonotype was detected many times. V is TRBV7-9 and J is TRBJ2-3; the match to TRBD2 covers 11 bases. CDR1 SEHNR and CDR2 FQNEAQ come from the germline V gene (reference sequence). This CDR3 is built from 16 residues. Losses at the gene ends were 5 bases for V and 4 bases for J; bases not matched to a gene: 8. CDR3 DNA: TGTGCCAGCAGCCCGGACGTAGCGGGAGGGCCAGATACGCAGTATTTT. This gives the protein CASSPDVAGGPDTQYF.

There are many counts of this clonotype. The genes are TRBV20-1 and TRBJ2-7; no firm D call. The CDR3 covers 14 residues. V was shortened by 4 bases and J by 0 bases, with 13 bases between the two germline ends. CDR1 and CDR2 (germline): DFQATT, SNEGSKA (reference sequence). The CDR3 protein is CSANFPGISYEQYF. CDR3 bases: TGCAGTGCTAATTTTCCGGGCATCTCCTACGAGCAGTACTTC.

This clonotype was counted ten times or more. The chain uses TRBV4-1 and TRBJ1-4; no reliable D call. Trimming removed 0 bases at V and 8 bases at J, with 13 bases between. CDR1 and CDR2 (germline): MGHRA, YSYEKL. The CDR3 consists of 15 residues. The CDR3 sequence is CASSQDQFTDEKLFF. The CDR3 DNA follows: TGCGCCAGCAGCCAAGACCAGTTCACAGACGAAAAACTGTTTTTT.

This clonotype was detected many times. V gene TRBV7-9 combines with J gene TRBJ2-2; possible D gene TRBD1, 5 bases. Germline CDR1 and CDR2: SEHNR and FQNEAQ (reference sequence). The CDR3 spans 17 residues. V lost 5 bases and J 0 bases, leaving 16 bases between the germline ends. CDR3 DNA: TGTGCCAGCAGCCCCCGACAGCTTTCTACGAACACCGGGGAGCTGTTTTTT. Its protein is CASSPRQLSTNTGELFF.

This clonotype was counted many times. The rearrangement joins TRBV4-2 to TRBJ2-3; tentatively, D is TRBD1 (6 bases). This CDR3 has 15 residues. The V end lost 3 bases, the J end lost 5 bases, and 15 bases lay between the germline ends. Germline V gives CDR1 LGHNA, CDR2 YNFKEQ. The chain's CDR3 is CASSQRPDSIDTQYF. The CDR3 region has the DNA TGTGCCAGCAGCCAGAGACCGGACAGTATAGATACGCAGTATTTT.

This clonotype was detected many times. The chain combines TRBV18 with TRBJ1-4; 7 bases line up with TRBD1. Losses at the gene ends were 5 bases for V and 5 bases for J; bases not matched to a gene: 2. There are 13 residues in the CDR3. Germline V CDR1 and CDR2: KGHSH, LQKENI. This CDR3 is CASSGTDNEKLFF. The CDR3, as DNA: TGTGCCAGCTCAGGGACAGACAATGAAAAACTGTTTTTT.

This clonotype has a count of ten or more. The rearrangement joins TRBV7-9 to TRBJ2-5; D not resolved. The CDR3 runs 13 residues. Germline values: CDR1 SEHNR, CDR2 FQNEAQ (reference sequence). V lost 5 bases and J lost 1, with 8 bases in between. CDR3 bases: TGTGCCAGCAGCAGCGACACCCAAGAGACCCAGTACTTC. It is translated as CASSSDTQETQYF. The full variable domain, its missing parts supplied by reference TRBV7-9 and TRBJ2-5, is DTGVSQNPRHKITKRGQNVTFRCDPISEHNRLYWYRQTLGQGPEFLTYFQNEAQLEKSRLLSDRFSAERPKGSFSTLEIQRTEQGDSAMYLCASSSDTQETQYFGPGTRLLVL.

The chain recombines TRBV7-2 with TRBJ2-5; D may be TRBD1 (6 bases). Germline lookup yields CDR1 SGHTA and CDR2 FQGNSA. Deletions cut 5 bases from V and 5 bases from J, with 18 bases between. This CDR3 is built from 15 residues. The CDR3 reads CASSPGTSLRETQYF. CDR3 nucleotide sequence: TGTGCCAGCAGCCCTGGGACAAGCCTGCGGGAGACCCAGTACTTC.

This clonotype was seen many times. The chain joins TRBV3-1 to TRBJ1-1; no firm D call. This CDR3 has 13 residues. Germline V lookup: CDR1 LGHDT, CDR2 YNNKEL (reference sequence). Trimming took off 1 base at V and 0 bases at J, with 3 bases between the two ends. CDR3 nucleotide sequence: TGTGCCAGCAGCCAAGGAGTGAACACTGAAGCTTTCTTT. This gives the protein CASSQGVNTEAFF.